This T cell receptor (beta chain) was retrieved from a study of cytomegalovirus exposure and HLA in healthy donors. Comments on this clone: What it recognizes is unknown.

Vbeta (60) and Jbeta (13) primers were used in the PCR. Assay used: immunoSEQ multiplex PCR; TCRdb lists only in-frame clones, some missing. The sample lists around 150,000 clones, 78% occurring once. Study-level findings and limits: In a later analysis, TCR beta V- and J-gene trimming showed a link to a missense DCLRE1C variant. In a later analysis, the majority of CMV-associated beta chains seemingly showed HLA restriction.

The CDR3 has 14 residues. Germline V gene lookup returns CDR1 SGHVS and CDR2 FQNEAQ. Trimming cost V 2 bases and J 6 bases, with 10 bases left between them. The chain employs TRBV7-8 and TRBJ2-2; D ambiguous. Sequenced input: PBMCs. This TCR derives from a woman aged 40 to 50 in good health and CMV-seronegative. The CDR3 loop is CASSLLAGAGELFF. CDR3 coding DNA: TGTGCCAGCAGCTTATTGGCTGGAGCCGGGGAGCTGTTTTTT.